Listed below are T cell receptor beta chains from one sample, sequenced in a study. One entry per CDR3 protein results from TCRdb running MiXCR on the RT-PCR reads. The sample lists around 700,000 distinct CDR3 sequences; approximately 15% were seen once. The sample consisted of memory CD4+ T cells from blood. The receptors shown here come from a female donor in good health, serving as a healthy control. Both conserved end residues are part of each CDR3. The D gene is left open where the match is weak. Rows may omit the clone size; those that give it use once, few, many or a size class.

j_call,clone_size,d_call,v_call,cdr3_nt,cdr3_aa
TRBJ1-2,few,TRBD1,TRBV3-1,TGTGCCAGCAGCTTGACAGGGGAAAACTATGGCTACACCTTC,CASSLTGENYGYTF
TRBJ1-1,NA,NA,TRBV20-1,TGCAGTGCTAGAGAGGGATTCGCTGAAGCTTTCTTT,CSAREGFAEAFF
TRBJ2-3,few,NA,TRBV28,TGTGCCAGCGGGACGCCCGGGAGAGGGGCAGATACGCAGTATTTT,CASGTPGRGADTQYF
TRBJ1-2,few,TRBD1,TRBV27,TGTGCCAGCAGTTTAAACCCCGGGACAGGGGGGGTGGTAGGCTACACCTTC,CASSLNPGTGGVVGYTF
TRBJ2-1,many,TRBD2,TRBV5-1,TGCGCCAGCAGCTTGGGGGCTAGCGGGGGGATTTACAATGAGCAGTTCTTC,CASSLGASGGIYNEQFF
TRBJ2-1,NA,NA,TRBV7-2,TGTGCCAGCAGCTTGTGGGGAGGTCTCTACAATGAGCAGTTCTTC,CASSLWGGLYNEQFF
TRBJ1-1,few,NA,TRBV6-6,TGTGCCAGCAGACTACCCGGGGCTGAAGCTTTCTTT,CASRLPGAEAFF
TRBJ2-7,many,NA,TRBV27,TGTGCCAGCACCGTCGTCCCCTACGAGCAGTACTTC,CASTVVPYEQYF
TRBJ2-3,many,TRBD2,TRBV18,TGTGCCAGCAGTTACACTAGCGGGAGCACAGATACGCAGTATTTT,CASSYTSGSTDTQYF
TRBJ2-2,few,NA,TRBV24-1,TGTGCCACCGGAGGGGTTTTTTCCGGGGAGCTGTTTTTT,CATGGVFSGELFF
TRBJ2-5,many,NA,TRBV6-5,TGTGCCAGCAGACAGATCGGAGAGACCCAGTACTTC,CASRQIGETQYF
TRBJ2-3,NA,TRBD2,TRBV28,TGTGCCAGTGAGCGGGACGCCACAGATACGCAGTATTTT,CASERDATDTQYF
TRBJ2-5,many,NA,TRBV7-2,TGTGCCAGCAGCTTACGGCGGGACGAGACCCAGTACTTC,CASSLRRDETQYF
TRBJ2-1,NA,NA,TRBV20-1,TGCAGTACGCTAGAGTACAATGAGCAGTTCTTC,CSTLEYNEQFF
TRBJ2-6,NA,NA,TRBV6-2/TRBV6-3,TGTGCCAGCAGTATAGGGGCCAACGTCCTGACTTTC,CASSIGANVLTF
TRBJ2-3,NA,TRBD2,TRBV7-2,TGTGCCAGCAGCCGAATAGCGGGAGGGGGCAATACGCAGTATTTT,CASSRIAGGGNTQYF
TRBJ2-7,few,NA,TRBV25-1,TGTGCCAGCAGTGAATATGTAGGCAGCTACGAGCAGTACTTC,CASSEYVGSYEQYF
TRBJ1-1,NA,NA,TRBV19,TGTGACAGGGACGGCACTGAAGCTTTCTTT,CDRDGTEAFF
TRBJ2-3,few,NA,TRBV20-1,TGCAGTGCCCGTGACATACGCAGTGCAGATACGCAGTATTTT,CSARDIRSADTQYF
TRBJ2-5,NA,TRBD2,TRBV20-1,TGCAGTGCGACCGGACTAGCGGGAGATGAGACCCAGTACTTC,CSATGLAGDETQYF
TRBJ2-7,NA,TRBD1,TRBV4-3,TGCGCCAGCAGCCAAGTTGGGCAGGGGGCCCATCGTGGCGAGCAGTACTTC,CASSQVGQGAHRGEQYF
TRBJ1-5,many,NA,TRBV5-5,TGTGCCAGCAGCTTTGGACCGCCGGGCTATCAGCCCCAGCATTTT,CASSFGPPGYQPQHF
TRBJ2-3,many,NA,TRBV7-2,TGTGCCAGCAGCTCAAGACAGGCCACAGATACGCAGTATTTT,CASSSRQATDTQYF
TRBJ2-5,NA,NA,TRBV25-1,TGTGCCAGCGGCCCCAGCGGAGGAGAGACCCAGTACTTC,CASGPSGGETQYF
TRBJ2-1,few,TRBD2,TRBV2,TGTGCCAGCAGTGTGTCTAGCGGGAGAGGGGTTGAGCAGTTCTTC,CASSVSSGRGVEQFF
TRBJ2-1,many,TRBD2,TRBV6-6,TGTGCCAGCAGTAAGACTAGCGGTCGCAATGAGCAGTTCTTC,CASSKTSGRNEQFF
TRBJ1-2,NA,TRBD1,TRBV6-6,TGTGCCAGCGCTTTGGGACAGGTGGGAGGCTACACCTTC,CASALGQVGGYTF
TRBJ2-2,few,TRBD1,TRBV2,TGTGCCAGTCGGGGACAGGTGACGTCCGGGGAGCTGTTTTTT,CASRGQVTSGELFF
TRBJ1-2,few,NA,TRBV2,TGTGCCAGCAGTGAGAGGACTAACCAAAACTATGGCTACACCTTC,CASSERTNQNYGYTF
TRBJ1-1,few,NA,TRBV27,TGTGCCAGCAGTTTATGGGACGGAGGGGCTGAAGCTTTCTTT,CASSLWDGGAEAFF